These 15 T cell receptor beta chains were all obtained from the same sample, sequenced in a study of beta chain features in type 1 diabetes (dated by TCRdb to the late 2010s). The library relied on the immunoSEQ multiplex PCR assay. The High Capacity cDNA Reverse Transcription Kit was used to reverse transcribe all of the isolated RNA, meaning that expressed TCRB transcripts were what got sequenced. In its TCRdb copy, this immuneACCESS table keeps in-frame sequences only and misses some clones. Where compared with another copy, unresolved V genes explain less than half of these, and the others have no known cause. The sample contains more than 110,000 clones, less than 9% of them found a single time. Of the sample, about 1.5% falls within the top ten clones. The specimen was central memory CD4+ T cells from blood. All receptors come from a woman between 25 and 40 years old in good health.

This rearrangement joins TRBV5-1 to TRBJ2-5; TRBD2 agrees at 9 bases. The CDR3 has 15 residues. Germline CDR1 reads SGHRS; CDR2 reads YFSETQ. V trimming: 3 bases; J trimming: 3 bases; junction bases outside the gene matches: 6. The CDR3 protein is CASSYQGLAEETQYF. The CDR3 nucleotides read TGCGCCAGCAGCTACCAGGGACTAGCAGAAGAGACCCAGTACTTC.

This clone was observed many times. The J gene is TRBJ2-7, the V gene TRBV15; 7 bases fit TRBD1. The CDR3 extends over 15 amino acids. Germline trimming cut 4 bases from V and 6 bases from J; bases unmatched to any gene: 12. Germline V lookup: CDR1 LNHNV, CDR2 YYDKDF (reference sequence). The CDR3: CATSIKGQGEGEQYF. As DNA, the CDR3 is TGTGCCACCAGCATCAAAGGGCAGGGGGAAGGCGAGCAGTACTTC.

The rearrangement links TRBV7-9 to TRBJ2-3, with 10 bases identical to TRBD2. The CDR3 is 15 amino acids. V was clipped by 2 bases and J by 4 bases; unmatched bases: 3. Germline loops: CDR1 SEHNR, CDR2 FQNEAQ (reference sequence). CDR3 nucleotide sequence: TGTGCCAGCAGCTTAAGCGGGAGGGCCGCAGATACGCAGTATTTT. Residues: CASSLSGRAADTQYF. Complete variable domain (other parts from reference TRBV7-9 and TRBJ2-3): DTGVSQNPRHKITKRGQNVTFRCDPISEHNRLYWYRQTLGQGPEFLTYFQNEAQLEKSRLLSDRFSAERPKGSFSTLEIQRTEQGDSAMYLCASSLSGRAADTQYFGPGTRLTVL.

This clone was picked up a small number of times. The V call is TRBV7-2, the J call TRBJ1-5; D uncertain. There are 14 residues in the CDR3. V was pared by 4 bases and J by 4 bases, with 11 bases between. Germline loops: CDR1 SGHTA, CDR2 FQGNSA. The CDR3 sequence is CASSSNNVNQPQHF. As DNA, the CDR3 is TGTGCCAGCAGCTCTAATAACGTTAATCAGCCCCAGCATTTT.

This clone was picked up one time. Other DNA sequences of this sample code for an identical CDR3. The J gene is TRBJ1-5, the V gene TRBV27; D gene unclear. The ends were cut back, 0 bases at V and 0 bases at J, with 6 bases in the middle. Looked up from germline, CDR1 is MNHEY and CDR2 is SMNVEV (reference sequence). The CDR3 contains 15 residues. In nucleotides, the CDR3 is TGTGCCAGCAGTTTATCCCAAAATAGCAATCAGCCCCAGCATTTT. It specifies CASSLSQNSNQPQHF.

The chain joins TRBV2 to TRBJ2-7; D is perhaps TRBD2 (6 bases). Trimming removed 9 bases at V and 5 bases at J, with 11 bases between. The CDR3 has 11 amino acids. The germline gives CDR1 SNHLY, CDR2 FYNNEI. The CDR3 DNA follows: TGTGCCAGTCAACTAGCCAACGAGCAGTACTTC. Translated: CASQLANEQYF.

The chain joins TRBV7-3 to TRBJ2-1; D might be TRBD1 (5 bases). CDR1 and CDR2 from the germline V gene are SGHTA and FQGTGA. The CDR3 is 13 residues long. The V end lost 7 bases, the J end lost 5 bases, and 12 bases lay between the germline ends. CDR3 sequence reads: CASKADTNNEQFF. CDR3 sequence (DNA): TGTGCCAGCAAGGCGGACACGAACAATGAGCAGTTCTTC.

V is TRBV2 and J is TRBJ2-7, with TRBD1 matching 8 bases. Germline loops: CDR1 SNHLY, CDR2 FYNNEI. J lost 0 bases, V lost 3 bases, and 1 base had no gene match. The CDR3 consists of 14 residues. CDR3 in DNA: TGTGCCAGCAGTGACGGGACAGGCTCCTACGAGCAGTACTTC. Amino acid sequence: CASSDGTGSYEQYF. The variable domain in full, with the rest retrieved from reference TRBV2 and TRBJ2-7, is EPEVTQTPSHQVTQMGQEVILRCVPISNHLYFYWYRQILGQKVEFLVSFYNNEISEKSEIFDDQFSVERPDGSNFTLKIRSTKLEDSAMYFCASSDGTGSYEQYFGPGTRLTVT.

The sample holds a few counts of this clone. The chain employs TRBV6-4 and TRBJ2-2; D remains unclear. The CDR3 consists of 15 residues. V was trimmed by 2 bases and J by 1 base, leaving 8 bases between them. In germline, CDR1 is MRHNA, CDR2 SNTAGT. This CDR3 is CASSDLRQNTGELFF. The CDR3 coding sequence is TGTGCCAGCAGTGACCTAAGACAGAACACCGGGGAGCTGTTTTTT.

This clone occurred a few times. The V gene is TRBV27, the J gene TRBJ1-5, with D perhaps matching TRBD1 (6 bases). CDR3 length: 13 residues. V was trimmed by 6 bases and J by 3 bases, leaving 9 bases between them. Germline CDR1 and CDR2: MNHEY and SMNVEV (reference sequence). CDR3 residues: CASRRTDNQPQHF. CDR3 DNA: TGTGCCAGCAGAAGGACAGACAATCAGCCCCAGCATTTT.

This clone was counted at least ten times. V and J are TRBV5-1 and TRBJ2-4, with D perhaps TRBD2 (5 bases). CDR3 length: 14 amino acids. Per germline, CDR1 SGHRS and CDR2 YFSETQ. Trimming shortened V by 5 bases and J by 6 bases, and 15 bases separated the two germline ends. The chain's CDR3 is CASRGGGSGNIQYF. CDR3 coding DNA: TGCGCCAGCAGAGGAGGCGGCAGTGGAAACATTCAGTACTTC.

The V call is TRBV30, the J call TRBJ2-7; no firm D call. The V end lost 2 bases, the J end lost 3 bases, and 14 bases lay between the germline ends. The CDR3 is 14 amino acids. Germline V gene sequence: CDR1 GTSNPN, CDR2 SVGIG (reference sequence). In DNA, the CDR3 is TGTGCCTGGAGTCGGCCAGGTAGTAGCTACGAGCAGTACTTC. It specifies CAWSRPGSSYEQYF.

The rearrangement links TRBV4-3 to TRBJ2-3; 8 bases map to TRBD2. The junction had 15 bases not matched to a gene; V was cut back by 0 bases and J by 4 bases. The CDR3 runs 19 residues. Germline V gives CDR1 LGHNA, CDR2 YSLEER. The CDR3, as DNA: TGCGCCAGCAGCCAAGATTTAACGGTGAGCGGGAGAGCATCAGATACGCAGTATTTT. Translated: CASSQDLTVSGRASDTQYF.

This clone was found a few times. This chain links TRBV19 with TRBJ1-5; D unclear. The CDR3 totals 13 residues. Germline values: CDR1 LNHDA, CDR2 SQIVND (reference sequence). V lost 3 bases and J lost 7, with 10 bases in between. The CDR3 DNA is TGTGCCAGTAGTATGATGCCAGGACAGCCCCAGCATTTT. As protein: CASSMMPGQPQHF.

V usage is TRBV5-1 and J usage is TRBJ2-3; 10 bases fit TRBD1. The V segment lost 2 bases and the J segment 7 bases; nucleotides outside the gene matches: 10. The CDR3 loop spans 16 amino acids. Germline V CDR1 and CDR2: SGHRS, YFSETQ. For the CDR3, the DNA is TGCGCCAGCAGCTTCTCGGGGACAGGGGCAGAGAATACGCAGTATTTT. Amino acids: CASSFSGTGAENTQYF.